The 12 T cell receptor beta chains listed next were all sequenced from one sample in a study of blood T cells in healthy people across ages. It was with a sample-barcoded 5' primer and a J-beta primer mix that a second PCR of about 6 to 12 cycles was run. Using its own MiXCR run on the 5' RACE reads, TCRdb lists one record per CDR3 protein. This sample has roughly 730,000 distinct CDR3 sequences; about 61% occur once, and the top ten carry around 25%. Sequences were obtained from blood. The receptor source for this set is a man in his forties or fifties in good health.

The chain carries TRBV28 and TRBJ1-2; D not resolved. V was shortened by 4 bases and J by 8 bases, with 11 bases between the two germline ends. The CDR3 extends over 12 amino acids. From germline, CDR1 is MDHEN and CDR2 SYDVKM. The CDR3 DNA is TGTGCCAGCAGTTCCTCAGTCCGGGGCTACACCTTC. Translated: CASSSSVRGYTF.

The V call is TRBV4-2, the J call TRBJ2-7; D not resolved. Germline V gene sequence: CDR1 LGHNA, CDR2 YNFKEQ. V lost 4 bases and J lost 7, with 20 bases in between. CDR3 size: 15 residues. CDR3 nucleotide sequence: TGTGCCAGCAGCCCCATGCATAACTCCTACAATGAGCAGTACTTC. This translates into CASSPMHNSYNEQYF.

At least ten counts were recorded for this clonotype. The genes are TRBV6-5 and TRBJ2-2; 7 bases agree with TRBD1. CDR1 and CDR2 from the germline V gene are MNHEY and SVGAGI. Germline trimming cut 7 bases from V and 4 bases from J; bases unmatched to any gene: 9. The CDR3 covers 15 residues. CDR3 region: CASTAGTDITGELFF. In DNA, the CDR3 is TGTGCCAGCACCGCCGGGACAGACATCACCGGGGAGCTGTTTTTT.

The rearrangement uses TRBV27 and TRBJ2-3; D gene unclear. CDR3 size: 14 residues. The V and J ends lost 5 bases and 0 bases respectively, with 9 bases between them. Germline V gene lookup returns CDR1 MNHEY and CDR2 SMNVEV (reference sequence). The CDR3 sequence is CASSIYRSTDTQYF. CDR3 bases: TGTGCCAGCAGTATATACCGGAGCACAGATACGCAGTATTTT.

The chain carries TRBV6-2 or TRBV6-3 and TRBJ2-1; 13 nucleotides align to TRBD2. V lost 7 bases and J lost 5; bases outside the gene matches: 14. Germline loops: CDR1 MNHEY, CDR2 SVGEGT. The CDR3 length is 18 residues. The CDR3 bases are TGTGCCAGCATTCAAGCCGCCCTGACTAGCGGGAGGAACAATGAGCAGTTCTTC. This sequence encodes CASIQAALTSGRNNEQFF.

The CDR3 is CSVLTGIEQYF. Here the CDR3 DNA reads TGCAGCGTTCTCACAGGGATAGAGCAGTACTTC. The rearrangement joins TRBV29-1 to TRBJ2-7; D possibly corresponds to TRBD1 (6 bases). V was trimmed by 5 bases and J by 7 bases, leaving 12 bases between them. The germline gives CDR1 SQVTM, CDR2 ANQGSEA. The CDR3 consists of 11 residues.

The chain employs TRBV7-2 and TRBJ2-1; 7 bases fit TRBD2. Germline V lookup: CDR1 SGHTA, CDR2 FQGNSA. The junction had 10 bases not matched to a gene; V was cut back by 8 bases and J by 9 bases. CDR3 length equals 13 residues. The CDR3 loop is CASGRGLALEQFF. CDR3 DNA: TGTGCCAGCGGGAGGGGCTTGGCCCTTGAGCAGTTCTTC.

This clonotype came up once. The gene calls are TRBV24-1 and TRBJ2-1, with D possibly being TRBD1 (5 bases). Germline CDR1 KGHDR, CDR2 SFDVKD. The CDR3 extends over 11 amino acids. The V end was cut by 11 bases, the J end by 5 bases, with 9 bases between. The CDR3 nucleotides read TGTGCCATACAGGCTAACAATGAGCAGTTCTTC. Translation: CAIQANNEQFF.

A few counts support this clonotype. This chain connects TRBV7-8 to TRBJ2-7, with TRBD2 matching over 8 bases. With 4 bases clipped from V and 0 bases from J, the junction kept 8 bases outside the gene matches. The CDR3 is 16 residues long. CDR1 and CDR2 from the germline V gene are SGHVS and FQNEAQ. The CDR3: CASSYLGGGSSYEQYF. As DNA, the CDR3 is TGTGCCAGCAGCTACCTCGGGGGGGGATCCTCCTACGAGCAGTACTTC.

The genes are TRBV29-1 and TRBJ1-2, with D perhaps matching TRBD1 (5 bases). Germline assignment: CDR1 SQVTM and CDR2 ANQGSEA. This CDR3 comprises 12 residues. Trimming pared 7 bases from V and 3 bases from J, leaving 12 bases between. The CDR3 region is CSADWGDYGYTF. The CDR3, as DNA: TGCAGCGCTGACTGGGGGGACTATGGCTACACCTTC.

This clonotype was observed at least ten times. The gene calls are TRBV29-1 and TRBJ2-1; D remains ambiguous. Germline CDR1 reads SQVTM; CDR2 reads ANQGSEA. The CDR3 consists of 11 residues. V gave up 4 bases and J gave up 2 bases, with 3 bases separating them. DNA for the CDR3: TGCAGCGTTGTAACCTACAATGAGCAGTTCTTC. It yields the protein CSVVTYNEQFF.

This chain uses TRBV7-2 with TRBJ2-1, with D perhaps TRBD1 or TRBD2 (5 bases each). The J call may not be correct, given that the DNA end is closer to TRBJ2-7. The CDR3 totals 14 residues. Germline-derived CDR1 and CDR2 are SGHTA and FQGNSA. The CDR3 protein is CASSPGTFYNEQYF. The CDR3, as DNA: TGTGCCAGCAGCCCCGGGACGTTCTACAATGAGCAGTACTTC.